This entry lists 18 T cell receptor beta chains sequenced from one sample in a study of technical replicates of blood from a handful of donors. The repertoire was sequenced with immunoSEQ multiplex PCR; TCRdb's copy has only in-frame clones and lacks some. Of over 65,000 clones listed, approximately 97% were seen once; the top ten hold approximately 0.2%. Source material: T cells isolated from PBMCs. The receptors here all came from a human donor in good health.

V usage is TRBV4-1 and J usage is TRBJ2-1; no firm D call. The CDR3 has 13 residues. In germline, CDR1 is MGHRA, CDR2 YSYEKL. V lost 0 bases to trimming and J lost 8 bases, with 8 bases between them. The CDR3, as DNA: TGCGCCAGCAGCCAAGATACTATAGATGAGCAGTTCTTC. It encodes CASSQDTIDEQFF.

This chain links TRBV27 with TRBJ2-7, with a possible D match to TRBD2 (5 bases). The CDR3 sequence is 14 residues long. Looked up from germline, CDR1 is MNHEY and CDR2 is SMNVEV (reference sequence). With 3 bases removed from V and 0 bases from J, the gap between germline ends came to 9 bases. Written as DNA, the CDR3 is TGTGCCAGCAGTTTTTCCGGGATCTCCTACGAGCAGTACTTC. Protein: CASSFSGISYEQYF.

V and J are TRBV6-5 and TRBJ2-7, with TRBD1 matching 7 bases. The germline CDR1 and CDR2 sequences are MNHEY and SVGAGI. V dropped 2 bases and J dropped 1; count of bases not matched to a gene: 2. This CDR3 comprises 14 residues. CDR3: CASSYRDRSYEQYF. CDR3 DNA: TGTGCCAGCAGTTACCGGGACAGATCCTACGAGCAGTACTTC.

The rearrangement links TRBV10-2 to TRBJ2-2; TRBD2 agrees at 12 bases. The CDR3 extends over 16 amino acids. Germline-derived CDR1 and CDR2 are WSHSY and SAAADI. V lost 5 bases, J lost 4 bases, and 5 bases stayed unmatched. DNA of the CDR3: TGCGCCAGCAGTACTAGCGGGGGGTACGCCACCGGGGAGCTGTTTTTT. Its protein is CASSTSGGYATGELFF.

The CDR3 is CASSYSRWTSSNEQFF. In nucleotides, the CDR3 is TGTGCCAGCAGTTACTCGAGGTGGACTAGCTCCAATGAGCAGTTCTTC. The chain has TRBV6-5 and TRBJ2-1, with 8 positions matching TRBD2. The length of the CDR3 is 16 residues. Germline assignment: CDR1 MNHEY and CDR2 SVGAGI. Germline trimming cut 0 bases from V and 6 bases from J; bases unmatched to any gene: 7.

The gene calls are TRBV11-2 and TRBJ1-2, with D unclear. This CDR3 comprises 14 residues. V was cut by 3 bases and J by 4 bases, with 12 bases left in between. The V gene's germline CDR1 is SGHAT and CDR2 FQNNGV. The CDR3 bases are TGTGCCAGCAGCTTCCAGGCAGTACCCTATGGCTACACCTTC. It codes for CASSFQAVPYGYTF.

The chain is built from TRBV30 and TRBJ1-2; a weak D match, TRBD1 (5 bases). This CDR3 has 12 residues. Germline-derived CDR1 and CDR2 are GTSNPN and SVGIG (reference sequence). V lost 3 bases, J lost 2 bases, and 7 bases lay in between. CDR3 amino acids: CAWRTVNYGYTF. The CDR3 nucleotides read TGTGCCTGGAGGACAGTCAACTATGGCTACACCTTC.

This chain uses TRBV10-3 with TRBJ1-1; weak D call: TRBD1 (5 bases). CDR3 size: 13 residues. From germline, CDR1 is ENHRY and CDR2 SYGVKD. V shed 8 bases and J shed 3 bases, with 13 bases lying between them. CDR3 bases: TGTGCCATCCGTGCCAGGGCGGACACTGAAGCTTTCTTT. Translated, it gives CAIRARADTEAFF.

The chain joins TRBV30 to TRBJ1-2, with D tentatively TRBD1 (5 bases). V lost 1 base and J 4 bases, leaving 16 bases between the germline ends. Germline V gene lookup returns CDR1 GTSNPN and CDR2 SVGIG (reference sequence). The CDR3 sequence is 15 residues long. In DNA form, the CDR3 reads TGTGCCTGGAGTGGTGCGGGGGGGATGCCCTATGGCTACACCTTC. Residues: CAWSGAGGMPYGYTF.

This chain uses TRBV28 with TRBJ2-3; 8 bases line up with TRBD1. The CDR3 length is 15 residues. The ends lost 1 base at V and 3 bases at J; junction bases unmatched: 3. Germline values: CDR1 MDHEN, CDR2 SYDVKM. Written as DNA, the CDR3 is TGTGCCAGCAGTTTATTGACAGGGGCGACAGATACGCAGTATTTT. This codes for CASSLLTGATDTQYF.

V and J are TRBV7-9 and TRBJ1-1; maybe TRBD1 (5 bases). Germline assignment: CDR1 SEHNR and CDR2 FQNEAQ (reference sequence). V was pared by 4 bases and J by 1 base, with 13 bases between. CDR3 size: 15 residues. The CDR3 loop reads CASSWGDNRNTEAFF. The CDR3 DNA is TGTGCCAGCAGCTGGGGGGATAACAGGAACACTGAAGCTTTCTTT.

The chain joins TRBV27 to TRBJ2-7; a weak D match, TRBD1 (5 bases). The CDR3 consists of 13 residues. Deletions cut 6 bases from V and 1 base from J, with 10 bases between. Looked up from germline, CDR1 is MNHEY and CDR2 is SMNVEV (reference sequence). The CDR3 sequence is CASSVQGSYEQYF. CDR3 nucleotide sequence: TGTGCCAGCAGCGTCCAGGGTTCCTACGAGCAGTACTTC.

The chain links TRBV7-6 to TRBJ1-1; a possible D gene is TRBD1 (5 bases). Trimming pared 1 base from V and 7 bases from J, leaving 19 bases between. The CDR3 covers 16 residues. Germline V gene data show CDR1 as SGHVS and CDR2 as FNYEAQ. The CDR3 coding sequence is TGTGCCAGCAGCTTAGACCCCCAGACCGGGGGAAATGAAGCTTTCTTT. Protein product: CASSLDPQTGGNEAFF.

This rearrangement joins TRBV21-1 to TRBJ2-4; whether TRBD1, the table's D call, matches the DNA was not checked. TRBV21-1 is marked as a pseudogene. CDR3 length equals 17 residues. The CDR3 sequence: CASSKKGATVAKNIQYF. The CDR3 nucleotides read TGTGCCAGCAGCAAAAAAGGGGCCACAGTAGCCAAAAACATTCAGTACTTC.

The chain is built from TRBV18 and TRBJ2-7, with D tentatively TRBD2 (6 bases). The CDR3 runs to 18 residues. CDR1 is KGHSH and CDR2 is LQKENI in the germline V gene. V was cut by 5 bases and J by 3 bases, with 26 bases left in between. CDR3 loop: CASSGSPFWGLLLYEQYF. CDR3 nucleotide sequence: TGTGCCAGCTCAGGAAGTCCCTTTTGGGGACTTCTACTCTACGAGCAGTACTTC.

The chain uses TRBV27 and TRBJ2-3; D is possibly TRBD2 (5 bases). Trimming took off 7 bases at V and 2 bases at J, with 10 bases between the two ends. The CDR3 length is 13 residues. In germline, CDR1 is MNHEY, CDR2 SMNVEV (reference sequence). Here the CDR3 DNA reads TGTGCCAGCACCGGAGCGGTCACAGATACGCAGTATTTT. Amino acids: CASTGAVTDTQYF.

This clone was picked up one time. The DNA of the CDR3 is TGTGCCAGCAGCCAAGGTAATGATGACAGGGGACGTTCACCCCTCCACTTT. It yields the protein CASSQGNDDRGRSPLHF. The V call is TRBV4-2, the J call TRBJ1-6; TRBD1 agrees at 8 bases. V shed 1 base, J shed 9 bases, and the junction held 11 bases outside the gene matches. Germline CDR1 is LGHNA and CDR2 is YNFKEQ. The length of the CDR3 is 17 residues.

V is TRBV11-2 and J is TRBJ2-2; maybe TRBD1 (6 bases). This CDR3 comprises 15 residues. Looked up from germline, CDR1 is SGHAT and CDR2 is FQNNGV. Trimming pared 3 bases from V and 7 bases from J, leaving 15 bases between. CDR3 protein: CASSFQPVRGGELFF. The CDR3 nucleotides read TGTGCCAGCAGCTTCCAGCCGGTCAGGGGCGGGGAGCTGTTTTTT.